The 21 T cell receptor beta chains listed next were all sequenced from one sample in a study of T cell responses to AZD1222 COVID-19 vaccine. Sequencing was performed with immunoSEQ multiplex PCR; in TCRdb, only in-frame clones are kept and a portion is missing. This sample has 130,000 or so clones, with about nine tenths found just once. Specimen: peripheral blood, collected on day 0 of AZD1222 vaccination. Receptor source: an adult in good health.

In nucleotides, the CDR3 is TGTGCCAGCAGCGCCCCGTCTGCCACAGATACGCAGTATTTT. Its protein is CASSAPSATDTQYF. The V gene is TRBV6-2 or TRBV6-3, the J gene TRBJ2-3; D call uncertain. This CDR3 spans 14 amino acids. Germline CDR1 and CDR2: MNHEY and SVGEGT. V dropped 6 bases and J dropped 2 bases, with 12 bases sitting between them.

The chain uses TRBV27 and TRBJ1-4; 8 bases are shared with TRBD1. The germline gives CDR1 MNHEY, CDR2 SMNVEV (reference sequence). The CDR3 is made up of 20 amino acids. V was clipped by 0 bases and J by 5 bases; unmatched bases: 17. CDR3 residues: CASSLSRRDRSLYGNEKLFF. The CDR3 DNA follows: TGTGCCAGCAGTTTATCTCGGAGGGACAGGAGCTTATACGGAAATGAAAAACTGTTTTTT.

This clone has only a few counts. V gene TRBV28 combines with J gene TRBJ2-7; D is ambiguous. Trimming cost V 4 bases and J 5 bases, with 9 bases left between them. This CDR3 has 12 amino acids. Germline CDR1 and CDR2: MDHEN and SYDVKM. The DNA for the CDR3 is TGTGCCAGCAGTTCCTCACGGGACGAGCAGTACTTC. It yields the protein CASSSSRDEQYF.

This rearrangement joins TRBV6-6 to TRBJ1-1; D gene ambiguous. The CDR3 runs 14 residues. V dropped 0 bases and J dropped 5 bases, with 10 bases sitting between them. The germline CDR1 and CDR2 sequences are MNHNY and SVGAGI (reference sequence). CDR3 nucleotides: TGTGCCAGCAGTTACTCGAACGTACTGACTGAAGCTTTCTTT. It codes for CASSYSNVLTEAFF.

The chain has TRBV10-2 and TRBJ1-4, with no clear D. The V end lost 3 bases, the J end lost 8 bases, and 7 bases lay between the germline ends. The CDR3 sequence is 12 residues long. CDR1 and CDR2 (germline): WSHSY, SAAADI. CDR3 DNA sequence: TGCGCCAGCAGTGACTCGACGGAAAAACTGTTTTTT. Translation: CASSDSTEKLFF.

This chain links TRBV7-9 with TRBJ1-3, with TRBD1 matching 8 bases. With V trimmed by 3 bases and J by 2 bases, 3 bases remained unmatched. Germline V lookup: CDR1 SEHNR, CDR2 FQNEAQ (reference sequence). The CDR3 has 15 residues. CDR3 in DNA: TGTGCCAGCAGCTTTGGCAGGGGGCCTGGAAACACCATATATTTT. It encodes CASSFGRGPGNTIYF.

The chain joins TRBV5-5 to TRBJ1-5, with a weak D call TRBD1 (6 bases). The V and J ends lost 4 bases and 6 bases respectively, with 14 bases between them. From germline, CDR1 is SGHKS and CDR2 YYEKEE (reference sequence). This CDR3 contains 14 residues. As DNA, the CDR3 is TGTGCCAGCAGCCCCGGGGCAGGGGCTCAGCCCCAGCATTTT. It yields the protein CASSPGAGAQPQHF.

The genes are TRBV7-2 and TRBJ2-5; TRBD2 matches at 7 bases. The CDR3 sequence is 14 residues long. J lost 4 bases, V lost 3 bases, and 5 bases had no gene match. The germline CDR1 and CDR2 sequences are SGHTA and FQGNSA. The CDR3 nucleotides are TGTGCCAGCAGCTTGTGGGAGGGTGGAGAGACCCAGTACTTC. Its translation is CASSLWEGGETQYF.

The gene calls are TRBV5-4 and TRBJ1-6, with D perhaps matching TRBD1 (6 bases). The germline CDR1 and CDR2 sequences are SGHNT and YYREEE (reference sequence). CDR3 length: 15 amino acids. V gave up 1 base and J gave up 6 bases, with 11 bases separating them. CDR3 amino acids: CASSLPGQTNSPLHF. The CDR3 DNA follows: TGTGCCAGCAGCTTGCCAGGACAGACTAATTCACCCCTCCACTTT.

This clone was found once. This sequence joins TRBV14 and TRBJ1-1; D not resolved. CDR1 is SGHDN, CDR2 FVKESK, per germline. The CDR3 runs 16 residues. Deletions cut 4 bases from V and 1 base from J, with 16 bases between. The CDR3 here is CASSLGRLGSNTEAFF. DNA of the CDR3: TGTGCCAGCAGCCTGGGTAGGCTAGGGTCGAACACTGAAGCTTTCTTT.

The chain has TRBV7-9 and TRBJ2-3; weak D call: TRBD2 (6 bases). The CDR3 length is 13 residues. V was trimmed by 5 bases and J by 6 bases, leaving 12 bases between them. CDR1 is SEHNR and CDR2 is FQNEAQ in the germline V gene (reference sequence). CDR3 in DNA: TGTGCCAGCAGCCCTGAGGGAGGTGATACGCAGTATTTT. This sequence encodes CASSPEGGDTQYF.

This clone was seen only a few times. J is TRBJ1-4 and V is TRBV12-3 or TRBV12-4; D is possibly TRBD1 (6 bases). The CDR3 covers 13 residues. The V and J ends lost 6 bases and 4 bases respectively, with 9 bases between them. Here the CDR3 DNA reads TGTGCCAGCAGACAGGGCGGTAATGAAAAACTGTTTTTT. Its protein is CASRQGGNEKLFF.

The chain links TRBV9 to TRBJ2-3; D is unclear. The germline V gene has CDR1 SGDLS and CDR2 YYNGEE. Trimming removed 2 bases from V and 2 bases from J, with 9 bases in between. This CDR3 is 14 amino acids long. The CDR3 region has the DNA TGTGCCAGCAGCGTTTCCCCCGACACAGATACGCAGTATTTT. Encoded protein: CASSVSPDTDTQYF.

J is TRBJ1-3 and V is TRBV7-9; tentative D call: TRBD1 (6 bases). Germline assignment: CDR1 SEHNR and CDR2 FQNEAQ (reference sequence). With 5 bases removed from V and 2 bases from J, the gap between germline ends came to 13 bases. This CDR3 is 15 amino acids long. As DNA, the CDR3 is TGTGCCAGCAGCCCCAGGGGAGAGGCTGGAAACACCATATATTTT. Its translation: CASSPRGEAGNTIYF.

This clone appeared a single time. The rearrangement uses TRBV5-1 and TRBJ1-4; D is unclear. CDR1 is SGHRS, CDR2 YFSETQ, per germline. Between the trimmed V and J ends, which lost 0 bases and 0 bases, there was a span of 6 bases. This CDR3 comprises 15 residues. CDR3 in amino acids: CASSLGQATNEKLFF. Written as DNA, the CDR3 is TGCGCCAGCAGCTTGGGCCAGGCAACTAATGAAAAACTGTTTTTT.

This clone was counted a single time. This chain links TRBV6-2 or TRBV6-3 with TRBJ1-1; 7 bases are a match to TRBD1. Unmatched junction bases numbered 4, after V lost 6 bases and J lost 0 bases. Germline V lookup: CDR1 MNHEY, CDR2 SVGEGT. This CDR3 contains 14 residues. CDR3 coding DNA: TGTGCCAGCAGCCCACAGGGGATGAACACTGAAGCTTTCTTT. Translating gives CASSPQGMNTEAFF.

The rearrangement uses TRBV9 and TRBJ1-2; the D gene is possibly TRBD1 (6 bases). Germline V CDR1 and CDR2: SGDLS, YYNGEE. V was cut by 4 bases and J by 8 bases, with 21 bases left in between. The CDR3 contains 15 residues. The CDR3 spells CASSPPRGGPGGYTF. CDR3 DNA: TGTGCCAGCAGCCCACCCCGAGGGGGACCGGGAGGCTACACCTTC.

Only one count was recorded for this clone. The chain employs TRBV9 and TRBJ1-2; D not certain. V was cut by 2 bases and J by 6 bases, with 20 bases left in between. The germline CDR1 and CDR2 sequences are SGDLS and YYNGEE. The CDR3 is 16 amino acids. The CDR3 protein is CASSVSLTASINGYTF. DNA of the CDR3: TGTGCCAGCAGCGTCTCCCTCACAGCATCTATTAATGGCTACACCTTC.

The chain is built from TRBV9 and TRBJ1-5; D remains unclear. Germline lookup yields CDR1 SGDLS and CDR2 YYNGEE. Between the trimmed V and J ends, which lost 4 bases and 3 bases, there was a span of 17 bases. The CDR3 totals 16 residues. The CDR3 protein is CASSPHPAAVNQPQHF. The CDR3 coding sequence is TGTGCCAGCAGCCCCCACCCGGCAGCCGTCAATCAGCCCCAGCATTTT.

The chain is built from TRBV6-2 or TRBV6-3 and TRBJ1-1, with 7 bases matching TRBD1. The CDR3 length is 16 residues. CDR1 is MNHEY, CDR2 SVGEGT, per germline. The ends lost 2 bases at V and 3 bases at J; junction bases unmatched: 9. The CDR3 nucleotides are TGTGCCAGCAGTTACATCCCGACAGGGTTCGACACTGAAGCTTTCTTT. This codes for CASSYIPTGFDTEAFF.

This clone was recorded a few times. The chain joins TRBV19 to TRBJ1-2, with a tentative D call TRBD1 (6 bases). V lost 3 bases to trimming and J lost 1 base, with 15 bases between them. This CDR3 contains 16 residues. Germline V gene sequence: CDR1 LNHDA, CDR2 SQIVND (reference sequence). The DNA for the CDR3 is TGTGCCAGTAGTATGGAGGACAGCTTTCGTAACTATGGCTACACCTTC. This gives the protein CASSMEDSFRNYGYTF.